The 7 T cell receptor beta chains in this list originate from one sample, sequenced in a study of CD8 T cells in ankylosing spondylitis. Using its own MiXCR run on the 5' RACE reads, TCRdb lists one record per CDR3 protein. Here the sample spans around 250,000 distinct CDR3 sequences, roughly 10% being singletons. Source material: blood, either unsorted or a sorted T cell fraction (not recorded which). These TCRs come from a male donor with ankylosing spondylitis or in good health (not recorded which).

This clonotype was seen at least ten times. The J gene is TRBJ2-1, the V gene TRBV5-1; TRBD2 matches 7 bases. Germline V lookup: CDR1 SGHRS, CDR2 YFSETQ. The V segment lost 10 bases and the J segment 3 bases; nucleotides outside the gene matches: 10. The CDR3 loop spans 14 amino acids. CDR3 loop: CAGRVDINYNEQFF. The CDR3 DNA reads TGCGCCGGGAGGGTGGACATCAACTACAATGAGCAGTTCTTC.

This clonotype was seen ten or more times. The CDR3 loop reads CATSRDPGTSGRVQFF. In nucleotides, the CDR3 is TGTGCCACCAGCAGAGATCCAGGGACTAGCGGGAGAGTGCAGTTCTTC. V is TRBV15 and J is TRBJ2-1; 14 nucleotides agree with TRBD2. The CDR3 has 16 amino acids. The J segment lost 12 bases and the V segment lost 0 bases, leaving 7 bases of the junction unmatched. From germline, CDR1 is LNHNV and CDR2 YYDKDF (reference sequence).

The chain recombines TRBV20-1 with TRBJ2-7, with 8 bases matching TRBD2. Germline loops: CDR1 DFQATT, CDR2 SNEGSKA (reference sequence). The trim removed 0 bases at V and 1 base at J, leaving 8 bases unmatched. The CDR3 has 16 residues. The CDR3 bases are TGCAGTGCTAGAGAGGGGGGAACTAGCGGATCCTACGAGCAGTACTTC. This encodes CSAREGGTSGSYEQYF.

This clonotype was counted ten times or more. The V call is TRBV12-3 or TRBV12-4, the J call TRBJ1-5; tentative D call: TRBD1 (5 bases). Trimming took 4 bases from V and 1 from J, leaving 11 bases between them. The CDR3 spans 15 residues. CDR3 loop: CASSSDSLSNQPQHF. In DNA form, the CDR3 reads TGTGCCAGCAGTTCTGACAGCTTGAGCAATCAGCCCCAGCATTTT.

The chain has TRBV27 and TRBJ1-1, with D hard to call. CDR3 length: 17 residues. Germline assignment: CDR1 MNHEY and CDR2 SMNVEV (reference sequence). V was shortened by 5 bases and J by 1 base, with 20 bases between the two germline ends. The CDR3 loop is CASSGTRVVSRNTEAFF. DNA of the CDR3: TGTGCCAGCAGTGGAACCCGGGTCGTGTCGAGGAACACTGAAGCTTTCTTT.

This clonotype was counted ten times or more. The chain employs TRBV12-3 or TRBV12-4 and TRBJ1-2; perhaps TRBD1 as D (6 bases). The CDR3 is 14 residues long. Trimming took off 6 bases at V and 3 bases at J, with 14 bases between the two ends. CDR3 in amino acids: CASRNRELYYGYTF. For the CDR3, the DNA is TGTGCCAGCAGAAACAGGGAACTTTACTATGGCTACACCTTC.

The CDR3 sequence is CASSSRRDRRRQGNTEAFF. The DNA of the CDR3 is TGTGCCAGCAGTTCGAGGAGAGATCGACGAAGACAGGGAAACACTGAAGCTTTCTTT. The chain couples TRBV27 to TRBJ1-1; TRBD1 aligns across 7 bases. The ends lost 4 bases at V and 2 bases at J; junction bases unmatched: 19. Per the germline V gene, CDR1 is MNHEY and CDR2 is SMNVEV (reference sequence). The CDR3 length is 19 residues.